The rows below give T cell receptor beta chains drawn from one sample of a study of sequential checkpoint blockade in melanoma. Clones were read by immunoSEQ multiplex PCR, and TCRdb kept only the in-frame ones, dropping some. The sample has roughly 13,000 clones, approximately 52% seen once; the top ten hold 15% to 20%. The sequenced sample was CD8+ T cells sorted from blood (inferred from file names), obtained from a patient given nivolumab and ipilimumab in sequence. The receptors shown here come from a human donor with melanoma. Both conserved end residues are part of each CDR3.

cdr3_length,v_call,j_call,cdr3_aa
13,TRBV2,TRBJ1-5,CASSWTGAQPQHF
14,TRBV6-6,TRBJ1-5,CASSYSRGQQPQHF
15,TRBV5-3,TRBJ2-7,CASRGEQGTWNEQYF
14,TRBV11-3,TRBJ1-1,CASSPRGGNTEAFF
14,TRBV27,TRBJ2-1,CASSLGLAYNEQFF
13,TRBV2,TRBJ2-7,CASQDRGWDEQYF
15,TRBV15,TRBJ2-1,CATSRERGGSNEQFF
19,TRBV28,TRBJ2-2,CASSSITVVDRENTGELFF
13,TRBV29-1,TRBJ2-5,CSVEGGVQETQYF
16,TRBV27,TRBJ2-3,CASSYLGLASTDTQYF
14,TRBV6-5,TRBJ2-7,CASSYSGGLHEQYF
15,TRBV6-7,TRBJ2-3,CASSDSGTSADTQYF
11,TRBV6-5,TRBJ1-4,CASSAGGKLFF
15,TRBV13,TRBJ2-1,CASSFRQESYNEQFF
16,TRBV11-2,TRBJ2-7,CASSLDVAGGQYEQYF
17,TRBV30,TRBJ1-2,CAWSVEDRVYLMEGYTF
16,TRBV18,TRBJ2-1,CASSLTEGLAGNEQFF
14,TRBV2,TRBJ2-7,CASSEAGKSYEQYF
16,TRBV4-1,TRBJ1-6,CASSQPANGGNSPLHF
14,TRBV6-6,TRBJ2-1,CASRRAGAYNEQFF
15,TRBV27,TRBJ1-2,CASSSGTGPMIGYTF
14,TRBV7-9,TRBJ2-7,CASSSVTGKDEQYF
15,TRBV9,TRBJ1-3,CASSVSGADGNTIYF
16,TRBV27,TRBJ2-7,CASSLRIASGAYEQYF
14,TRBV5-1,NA,CASSTGQGSYEQYF
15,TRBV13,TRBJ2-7,CASSLGAGGPYEQYF
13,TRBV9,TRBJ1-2,CASSDDRGYGYTF
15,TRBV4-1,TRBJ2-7,CASSQGSGNSYEQYF
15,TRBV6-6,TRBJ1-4,CASTTTLHPNEKLFF
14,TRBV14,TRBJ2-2,CASSDRANTGELFF
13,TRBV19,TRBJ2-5,CASSIQDQETQYF
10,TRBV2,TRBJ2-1,CASSSGGQFF
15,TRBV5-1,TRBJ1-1,CASSITGAWGTEAFF
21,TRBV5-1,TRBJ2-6,CASSFTAYRDPLNSGANVLTF
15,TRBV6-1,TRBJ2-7,CASTERVAGRHEQYF
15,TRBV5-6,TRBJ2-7,CASSPSGGAHYEQYF
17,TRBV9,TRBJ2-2,CASSVPVSQGYTGELFF
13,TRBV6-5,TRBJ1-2,CASSYGGQGGYTF
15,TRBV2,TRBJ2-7,CASSEGRGVNYEQYF
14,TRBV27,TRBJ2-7,CASSAGTGWVEQYF
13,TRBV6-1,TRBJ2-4,CASSRLSQNIQYF
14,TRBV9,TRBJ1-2,CASSLRLAGYGYTF
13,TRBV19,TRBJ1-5,CASSIDGGQPQHF
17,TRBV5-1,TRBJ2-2,CASRQPGQGLSTGELFF
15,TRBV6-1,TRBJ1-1,CASSLTGGIGSEAFF
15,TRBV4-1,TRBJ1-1,CASSQDRQANTEAFF